This T cell receptor (beta chain) is from a study of PD-1 blockade in classical Hodgkin lymphoma. Germline-derived CDR1 and CDR2 are ENHRY and SYGVKD. V lost 0 bases and J lost 3, with 6 bases in between. The CDR3 runs 13 residues. In regard to this clone: Its antigen remains unknown.

Study-level results: Repertoires differed for reasons still undefined, possibly disease activity or prior therapy.

Sequencing used immunoSEQ multiplex PCR; TCRdb keeps in-frame clones, though not all of them. The table lists tens of thousands of clones, around 69% of them singletons. Sample time point: cycle 4 day 1 (C4D1), after more than 5 weeks of nivolumab. Every single patient, without exception, relapsed after autologous stem cell transplantation, and brentuximab vedotin exposure varied. The J gene is TRBJ2-7, the V gene TRBV10-3; D remains ambiguous. The sample was peripheral blood mononuclear cells (PBMCs), taken before the fourth cycle of nivolumab. This sequence originates from a human donor with classical Hodgkin lymphoma. CDR3 sequence (DNA): TGTGCCATCAGTGAGTCAGCCAGCTACGAGCAGTACTTC. This gives the protein CAISESASYEQYF.